Described below is a single TCR beta chain sequence and its context. This specimen comes from a study of control samples from healthy donors and cancer patients. Measured with immunoSEQ multiplex PCR; TCRdb has only the in-frame clones, and not every one. The sample yields over 65,000 clones, roughly 94% seen once. The germline V gene has CDR1 SQVTM and CDR2 ANQGSEA. This CDR3 has 13 residues. With V trimmed by 7 bases and J by 2 bases, 8 bases remained unmatched. This clonotype originated in a woman between 40 and 55 years old in good health. This chain joins TRBV29-1 and TRBJ2-7; 7 bases line up with TRBD1. The material sequenced was blood. The DNA of the CDR3 is TGCAGCGCGACAACAGGGGCCCCCTACGAGCAGTACTTC. Amino acids: CSATTGAPYEQYF.